These 28 T cell receptor beta chains originate from one sample sequenced in a study of blood T cell repertoires in COVID-19. TCRdb's table, derived via immunoSEQ multiplex PCR, lists solely in-frame clones and lacks some. This table holds fewer than 350,000 clones, under 90% found once. Sequenced sample: peripheral blood. Receptors were obtained from a woman aged 60-75 years with active or convalescent COVID-19.

The chain combines TRBV28 with TRBJ1-1; 7 nucleotides line up with TRBD1. Germline-derived CDR1 and CDR2 are MDHEN and SYDVKM. V lost 4 bases and J lost 5; bases outside the gene matches: 7. This CDR3 region has 14 residues. The CDR3 region is CASSSWDSGTEAFF. The CDR3 DNA follows: TGTGCCAGCAGTTCCTGGGACAGCGGAACTGAAGCTTTCTTT.

The V gene is TRBV25-1, the J gene TRBJ1-1; maybe TRBD1 (5 bases). Trimming removed 6 bases at V and 1 base at J, with 12 bases between. The germline V gene encodes CDR1 MGHDK and CDR2 SYGVNS. The CDR3 length is 14 residues. CDR3 loop: CASRETAKNTEAFF. In DNA, the CDR3 is TGTGCCAGCAGGGAGACAGCCAAGAACACTGAAGCTTTCTTT.

This clone was recorded once. This chain uses TRBV5-1 with TRBJ1-2; D not certain. The CDR3 totals 13 residues. CDR1 and CDR2 (germline): SGHRS, YFSETQ. Trimming stripped 6 bases from V and 4 bases from J, with 13 bases between. This CDR3 reads CASTPGEPYGYTF. DNA of the CDR3: TGCGCCAGCACCCCCGGGGAGCCCTATGGCTACACCTTC.

This sequence joins TRBV7-3 and TRBJ1-2; D not certain. CDR1 is SGHTA and CDR2 is FQGTGA in the germline V gene. V was pared by 0 bases and J by 3 bases, with 14 bases between. This CDR3 has 16 residues. In nucleotides, the CDR3 is TGTGCCAGCAGCTTAACGTTGGGCTCAACGGACTATGGCTACACCTTC. Amino acid sequence: CASSLTLGSTDYGYTF.

This rearrangement joins TRBV30 to TRBJ1-1; 8 bases fit TRBD1. V was pared by 8 bases and J by 4 bases, with 9 bases of the junction left unmatched. The CDR3 covers 13 residues. The germline gives CDR1 GTSNPN, CDR2 SVGIG (reference sequence). CDR3 protein: CAARTGSGTEAFF. The CDR3 DNA is TGTGCCGCACGGACAGGGTCGGGCACTGAAGCTTTCTTT.

The chain recombines TRBV3-1 (or the pseudogene TRBV3-2) with TRBJ1-2; 7 positions agree with TRBD1. The CDR3 sequence is 18 residues long. Germline V gene lookup returns CDR1 LGHDT and CDR2 YNNKEL (reference sequence). Losses at the gene ends were 3 bases for V and 0 bases for J; bases not matched to a gene: 13. CDR3 residues: CASSHRGVKDLANYGYTF. As DNA, the CDR3 is TGTGCCAGCAGCCACAGGGGGGTAAAAGATTTAGCTAACTATGGCTACACCTTC.

The CDR3 spells CATSALGALTEAFF. Here the CDR3 DNA reads TGTGCCACCTCCGCACTGGGGGCTTTGACTGAAGCTTTCTTT. The chain carries TRBV19 and TRBJ1-1, with D possibly matching TRBD1 (6 bases). The CDR3 spans 14 residues. The germline V and J ends were trimmed by 10 bases and 5 bases, with 20 bases remaining between them. The germline gives CDR1 LNHDA, CDR2 SQIVND (reference sequence).

This chain connects TRBV9 to TRBJ1-2; possibly TRBD1 for D (5 bases). This CDR3 spans 16 amino acids. Germline lookup yields CDR1 SGDLS and CDR2 YYNGEE. The V and J ends lost 4 bases and 6 bases respectively, with 22 bases between them. CDR3 protein: CASSLSSGGVWDGYTF. DNA for the CDR3: TGTGCCAGCAGCCTCAGTTCGGGAGGGGTATGGGATGGCTACACCTTC.

The chain uses TRBV19 and TRBJ2-3, with TRBD2 matching over 7 bases. The CDR3 length is 17 residues. Germline CDR1 is LNHDA and CDR2 is SQIVND (reference sequence). The V gene end was trimmed by 6 bases and the J gene end by 6 bases; junction bases not matched to a gene: 18. DNA for the CDR3: TGTGCCAGTAGCAAGGACCGGGGAGCGGGGCCGAGGGATACGCAGTATTTT. This encodes CASSKDRGAGPRDTQYF.

In nucleotides, the CDR3 is TGTGCCAGCAGTGGACAGGGCGCGGGGAATTCACCCCTCCACTTT. Its protein is CASSGQGAGNSPLHF. The V gene is TRBV25-1, the J gene TRBJ1-6; 7 bases are shared with TRBD1. V shed 4 bases and J 7 bases; nucleotides not matched to a gene: 7. CDR1 and CDR2 from the germline V gene are MGHDK and SYGVNS. The length of the CDR3 is 15 residues.

This clone was detected once. The V gene is TRBV6-1, the J gene TRBJ2-5; 7 positions match TRBD1. V was pared by 3 bases and J by 2 bases, with 6 bases of the junction left unmatched. Germline V gene lookup returns CDR1 MNHNS and CDR2 SASEGT. CDR3 length equals 15 residues. The CDR3 reads CASSDPTGWQETQYF. The CDR3 nucleotides read TGTGCCAGCAGTGACCCGACAGGGTGGCAAGAGACCCAGTACTTC.

J is TRBJ2-1 and V is TRBV4-1; D gene uncertain. Germline assignment: CDR1 MGHRA and CDR2 YSYEKL. This CDR3 has 15 amino acids. Trimming removed 0 bases from V and 4 bases from J, with 10 bases in between. For the CDR3, the DNA is TGCGCCAGCAGCCAAGACTACTCACCTTACAATGAGCAGTTCTTC. Translated: CASSQDYSPYNEQFF.

V usage is TRBV6-5 and J usage is TRBJ1-1; D is unclear. Germline V lookup: CDR1 MNHEY, CDR2 SVGAGI. Trimming pared 2 bases from V and 11 bases from J, leaving 15 bases between. The CDR3 sequence is 13 residues long. CDR3: CASSYEGSVEAFF. The CDR3, as DNA: TGTGCCAGCAGTTACGAAGGCAGTGTGGAGGCTTTCTTT.

This clone came up once. V usage is TRBV19 and J usage is TRBJ2-1; D unclear. There are 18 residues in the CDR3. Per germline, CDR1 LNHDA and CDR2 SQIVND (reference sequence). The V gene lost 0 bases and the J gene lost 7 bases, with 22 bases spanning the gap. For the CDR3, the DNA is TGTGCCAGTAGTATAGACCCTCTCTCGGTGCCAACCGTTAATGAGCAGTTCTTC. It codes for CASSIDPLSVPTVNEQFF.

The V call is TRBV6-5, the J call TRBJ1-6, with no clear D. The CDR3 is made up of 14 amino acids. The V end was cut by 8 bases, the J end by 8 bases, with 16 bases between. The germline gives CDR1 MNHEY, CDR2 SVGAGI. CDR3 sequence reads: CASGSVSPDSPLHF. Written as DNA, the CDR3 is TGTGCCAGCGGCTCCGTCTCGCCCGATTCACCCCTCCACTTT.

The J gene is TRBJ1-6, the V gene TRBV7-9; unclear D gene. This CDR3 has 15 amino acids. Germline assignment: CDR1 SEHNR and CDR2 FQNEAQ (reference sequence). Trimming removed 1 base at V and 6 bases at J, with 10 bases between. CDR3 coding DNA: TGTGCCAGCAGCTTAGGGACGGAGGTTAATTCACCCCTCCACTTT. It is translated as CASSLGTEVNSPLHF.

The rearrangement joins TRBV6-5 to TRBJ1-2, with 8 positions matching TRBD1. Germline V gene data show CDR1 as MNHEY and CDR2 as SVGAGI. The CDR3 runs 13 residues. The V gene end was trimmed by 10 bases and the J gene end by 5 bases; junction bases not matched to a gene: 9. The CDR3 loop is CATNRGEGYGYTF. CDR3 nucleotides: TGTGCCACGAACAGGGGGGAAGGTTATGGCTACACCTTC.

The CDR3 DNA reads as TGCGCCAGCAGTTGGGAGCGGGACACTGAAGCTTTCTTT. This codes for CASSWERDTEAFF. The V gene is TRBV5-1, the J gene TRBJ1-1; D unclear. CDR1 is SGHRS, CDR2 YFSETQ, per germline. Trimming removed 5 bases from V and 3 bases from J, with 11 bases in between. The CDR3 has 13 amino acids. Full variable domain (outside the CDR3, taken from reference TRBV5-1 and TRBJ1-1): KAGVTQTPRYLIKTRGQQVTLSCSPISGHRSVSWYQQTPGQGLQFLFEYFSETQRNKGNFPGRFSGRQFSNSRSEMNVSTLELGDSALYLCASSWERDTEAFFGQGTRLTVV.

The rearrangement links TRBV9 to TRBJ2-7, with a possible D match to TRBD1 (5 bases). V was trimmed by 0 bases and J by 2 bases, leaving 9 bases between them. CDR1 is SGDLS, CDR2 YYNGEE, per germline. The CDR3 is 14 amino acids. The CDR3 loop is CASSVDQGTYEQYF. CDR3 DNA: TGTGCCAGCAGCGTAGATCAGGGAACCTACGAGCAGTACTTC.

The chain joins TRBV18 to TRBJ1-2; TRBD1 aligns across 7 bases. Germline CDR1 is KGHSH and CDR2 is LQKENI. The CDR3 is 15 amino acids. J gave up 4 bases and V 0 bases, and 5 bases lay outside the gene matches. The CDR3 sequence is CASSPPRGQFYGYTF. For the CDR3, the DNA is TGTGCCAGCTCACCACCGCGGGGACAGTTCTATGGCTACACCTTC.

J is TRBJ2-7 and V is TRBV28, with D possibly matching TRBD1 (6 bases). Germline values: CDR1 MDHEN, CDR2 SYDVKM. CDR3 length: 15 amino acids. Trimming cost V 6 bases and J 0 bases, with 15 bases left between them. The CDR3 reads CASSLAGASSYEQYF. The DNA for the CDR3 is TGTGCCAGCAGCCTGGCAGGGGCTTCCTCCTACGAGCAGTACTTC.

This clone was observed once. V and J are TRBV11-2 and TRBJ2-7, with D possibly being TRBD1 (5 bases). Trimming took 2 bases from V and 5 from J, leaving 13 bases between them. This CDR3 contains 14 residues. Germline CDR1 is SGHAT and CDR2 is FQNNGV. The CDR3 nucleotides are TGTGCCAGCAGCTTAAGGGGAAATTGGAACGAGCAGTACTTC. Its protein is CASSLRGNWNEQYF.

This clone was seen a handful of times. Written as DNA, the CDR3 is TGCGCCAGCAGCTTGGGGGCATACACAGATACGCAGTATTTT. This sequence encodes CASSLGAYTDTQYF. This chain joins TRBV5-1 and TRBJ2-3; D not certain. The CDR3 runs 14 residues. V was cut by 0 bases and J by 2 bases, with 7 bases left in between. The V gene's germline CDR1 is SGHRS and CDR2 YFSETQ.

This clone was recorded once. V gene TRBV12-5 combines with J gene TRBJ1-1; D perhaps matches TRBD1 (5 bases). Germline V lookup: CDR1 LGHNT, CDR2 FRNRAP. The CDR3 spans 15 residues. The V and J ends lost 0 bases and 4 bases respectively, with 12 bases between them. The CDR3 sequence: CASGLVPSGGTEAFF. The CDR3 DNA reads TGTGCTAGTGGTTTGGTACCTTCCGGGGGCACTGAAGCTTTCTTT.

The rearrangement uses TRBV12-3 or TRBV12-4 and TRBJ1-1; the D is unclear. V lost 9 bases, J lost 0 bases, and 8 bases lay in between. This CDR3 has 12 amino acids. The CDR3 sequence: CASTGLNTEAFF. CDR3 nucleotide sequence: TGTGCCAGTACCGGTTTGAACACTGAAGCTTTCTTT.

CDR3 sequence reads: CASSISRVVVEGTDTQYF. In nucleotides, the CDR3 is TGTGCCAGTAGTATATCCAGGGTGGTGGTAGAGGGCACAGATACGCAGTATTTT. This chain joins TRBV19 and TRBJ2-3; maybe TRBD1 (5 bases). Germline assignment: CDR1 LNHDA and CDR2 SQIVND (reference sequence). This CDR3 spans 18 amino acids. V was trimmed by 2 bases and J by 1 base, leaving 19 bases between them.

The chain recombines TRBV18 with TRBJ1-5; 8 bases line up with TRBD1. Trimming removed 4 bases from V and 6 bases from J; junction bases left unmatched: 8. The CDR3 has 15 amino acids. Germline CDR1 KGHSH, CDR2 LQKENI. The CDR3: CASSRTGIGPQPQHF. CDR3 DNA: TGTGCCAGCTCACGGACAGGGATAGGCCCTCAGCCCCAGCATTTT. Together with reference TRBV18 and TRBJ1-5, the CDR3 gives the full variable domain: NAGVMQNPRHLVRRRGQEARLRCSPMKGHSHVYWYRQLPEEGLKFMVYLQKENIIDESGMPKERFSAEFPKEGPSILRIQQVVRGDSAAYFCASSRTGIGPQPQHFGDGTRLSIL.

The chain carries TRBV28 and TRBJ2-7; TRBD1 matches at 9 bases. The CDR3 spans 12 residues. The junction had 3 bases not matched to a gene; V was cut back by 6 bases and J by 6 bases. Germline CDR1 MDHEN, CDR2 SYDVKM. DNA of the CDR3: TGTGCCAGCAGGACAGGGGGATCCGAGCAGTACTTC. It yields the protein CASRTGGSEQYF. The variable domain in full, with the rest retrieved from reference TRBV28 and TRBJ2-7, is DVKVTQSSRYLVKRTGEKVFLECVQDMDHENMFWYRQDPGLGLRLIYFSYDVKMKEKGDIPEGYSVSREKKERFSLILESASTNQTSMYLCASRTGGSEQYFGPGTRLTVT.